These T cell receptor beta chains were read from a single sample in a study of T cell changes during pregnancy in multiple sclerosis. TCRdb's table, derived via immunoSEQ multiplex PCR, lists solely in-frame clones and lacks some. The repertoire has roughly 110,000 clones, roughly 92% of them found once; the top ten carry around 0.8%. The material sequenced was peripheral blood, taken in the third trimester of pregnancy. These receptors originate from a female donor in good health, enrolled as a control in a pregnancy study. The CDR3 runs from the conserved cysteine through the conserved F or W. The D gene is left open where the match is weak. Expanded clones are given a class, and other clones once, few, many or no size at all.

V gene,D gene,clone size,J gene,CDR3 protein,CDR3 DNA
TRBV5-4,TRBD1,NA,TRBJ2-5,CASSRTGSQETQYF,TGTGCCAGCAGCCGGACAGGGTCCCAAGAGACCCAGTACTTC
TRBV7-9,NA,NA,TRBJ1-2,CASSGLGRDYGYTF,TGTGCCAGCAGCGGACTTGGGCGGGACTATGGCTACACCTTC
TRBV4-3,NA,NA,TRBJ1-2,CASSQAVGEGHRGYTF,TGCGCCAGCAGCCAAGCCGTGGGGGAGGGACACAGGGGCTACACCTTC
TRBV6-1,NA,NA,TRBJ2-7,CASQTIAEQYF,TGTGCCAGCCAGACTATTGCCGAGCAGTACTTC
TRBV2,NA,NA,TRBJ1-5,CASSPTGPNSNQPQHF,TGTGCCAGCAGTCCAACAGGGCCTAATAGCAATCAGCCCCAGCATTTT
TRBV19,NA,few,TRBJ2-2,CASRDRPVGTGELFF,TGTGCCAGTAGGGACAGACCCGTCGGGACCGGGGAGCTGTTTTTT
TRBV5-5,TRBD1,NA,TRBJ2-7,CASSLDRGLRYEQYF,TGTGCCAGCAGTCTTGACAGGGGGCTTCGGTACGAGCAGTACTTC
TRBV4-1,TRBD1,NA,TRBJ2-1,CASSLPGQGANEQFF,TGCGCCAGCAGCCTCCCGGGACAGGGGGCCAATGAGCAGTTCTTC
TRBV7-9,TRBD2,NA,TRBJ2-1,CASSLAGLGNYEQFF,TGTGCCAGCAGCTTAGCCGGACTAGGCAATTATGAGCAGTTCTTC
TRBV4-3,NA,NA,TRBJ1-2,CASSQDRQDYGYTF,TGCGCCAGCAGCCAAGATCGACAGGACTATGGCTACACCTTC
TRBV5-4,TRBD1,NA,TRBJ2-2,CASNKLGQGGYGELFF,TGTGCCAGCAACAAATTGGGACAGGGGGGGTACGGGGAGCTGTTTTTT
TRBV11-2,TRBD1,NA,TRBJ1-2,CASSPRVGTEAFYTF,TGTGCCAGCAGCCCGAGGGTCGGGACAGAGGCTTTCTACACCTTC
TRBV9,NA,NA,TRBJ1-1,CASSVGTVMNTEAFF,TGTGCCAGCAGCGTAGGGACAGTGATGAACACTGAAGCTTTCTTT
TRBV11-2,NA,once,TRBJ1-1,CASSPSGPWETEAFF,TGTGCCAGCAGCCCTAGTGGGCCGTGGGAGACTGAAGCTTTCTTT
TRBV9,NA,once,TRBJ2-4,CASSAGPQGNIQYF,TGTGCCAGCAGCGCTGGACCTCAGGGAAACATTCAGTACTTC
TRBV29-1,NA,NA,TRBJ2-7,CSVVVGLTIEQYF,TGCAGCGTTGTAGTCGGACTTACCATCGAGCAGTACTTC
TRBV6-5,NA,NA,TRBJ2-3,CASRPQGGTDTQYF,TGTGCCAGCAGACCACAGGGAGGCACAGATACGCAGTATTTT
TRBV5-1,TRBD1,NA,TRBJ2-7,CASSPDRGIIYEQYF,TGCGCCAGCAGCCCGGACAGGGGAATAATCTACGAGCAGTACTTC
TRBV7-2,TRBD1,NA,TRBJ2-7,CASSSRGDRGNEQYF,TGTGCCAGCAGCTCTCGTGGGGACAGGGGAAACGAGCAGTACTTC
TRBV5-1,TRBD2,NA,TRBJ2-2,CASSLDRPLADTGELFF,TGCGCCAGCAGCTTGGACAGGCCGCTAGCGGACACCGGGGAGCTGTTTTTT
TRBV27,NA,NA,TRBJ2-1,CASGGQNFNEQFF,TGTGCCAGCGGGGGACAAAACTTCAATGAGCAGTTCTTC
TRBV7-2,TRBD1,NA,TRBJ1-2,CASTFNAGQGRGYTF,TGTGCCAGCACCTTTAACGCCGGACAGGGGAGAGGCTACACCTTC
TRBV30,TRBD1,NA,TRBJ2-7,CAWNLRDRGRRSYEQYF,TGTGCCTGGAACCTCCGGGACAGGGGGCGCAGGTCCTACGAGCAGTACTTC
TRBV30,NA,NA,TRBJ2-5,CAWSGAVRQETQYF,TGTGCCTGGAGTGGAGCGGTTCGCCAAGAGACCCAGTACTTC
TRBV10-3,TRBD1,few,TRBJ1-1,CAISYGQESTEAFF,TGTGCCATCAGCTACGGACAGGAATCCACTGAAGCTTTCTTT
TRBV11-3,TRBD2,NA,TRBJ2-7,CASSRVAGPSYEQYF,TGTGCCAGCAGCCGCGTAGCGGGCCCCTCCTACGAGCAGTACTTC
TRBV18,TRBD2,NA,TRBJ2-5,CASSPPTSGPSQYF,TGTGCCAGCTCACCACCCACTAGCGGCCCCTCCCAGTACTTC
TRBV19,NA,NA,TRBJ2-2,CASSIDVKLGELFF,TGTGCCAGTAGTATCGATGTCAAACTCGGGGAGCTGTTTTTT